This paragraph reports one T cell receptor beta chain. Its matching antigen is unknown. This record belongs to a study of cytomegalovirus exposure and HLA in healthy donors. General observations from the study: Follow-up analysis later connected one missense variant in DCLRE1C with trimming of TCR beta V- and J-genes.

With 60 Vbeta and 13 Jbeta primers, the PCR was carried out. TCRdb's table, derived via immunoSEQ multiplex PCR, lists solely in-frame clones and lacks some. The sample has about 90,000 clones, roughly 80% seen once. This sequence originates from a man younger than 40 in good health and CMV-seronegative. What was sequenced was PBMCs.

CDR3 sequence: CASRGGYGYTF. CDR3 bases: TGTGCCAGCAGAGGGGGCTATGGCTACACCTTC. This chain joins TRBV6-4 and TRBJ1-2; weak D call: TRBD1 (6 bases). Per the germline V gene, CDR1 is MRHNA and CDR2 is SNTAGT. Trimming shortened V by 6 bases and J by 4 bases, and 6 bases separated the two germline ends. The CDR3 totals 11 residues.